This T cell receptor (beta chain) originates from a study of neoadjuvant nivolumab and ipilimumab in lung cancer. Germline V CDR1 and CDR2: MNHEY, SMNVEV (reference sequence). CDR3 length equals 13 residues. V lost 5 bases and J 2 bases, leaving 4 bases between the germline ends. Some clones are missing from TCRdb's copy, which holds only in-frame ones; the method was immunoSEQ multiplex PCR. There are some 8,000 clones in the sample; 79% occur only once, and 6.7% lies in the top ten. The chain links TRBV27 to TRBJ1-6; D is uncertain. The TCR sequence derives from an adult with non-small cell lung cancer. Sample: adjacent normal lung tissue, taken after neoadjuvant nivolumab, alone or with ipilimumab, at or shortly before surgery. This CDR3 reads CASSPPYNSPLHF. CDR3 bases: TGTGCCAGCAGTCCGCCCTATAATTCACCCCTCCACTTT.